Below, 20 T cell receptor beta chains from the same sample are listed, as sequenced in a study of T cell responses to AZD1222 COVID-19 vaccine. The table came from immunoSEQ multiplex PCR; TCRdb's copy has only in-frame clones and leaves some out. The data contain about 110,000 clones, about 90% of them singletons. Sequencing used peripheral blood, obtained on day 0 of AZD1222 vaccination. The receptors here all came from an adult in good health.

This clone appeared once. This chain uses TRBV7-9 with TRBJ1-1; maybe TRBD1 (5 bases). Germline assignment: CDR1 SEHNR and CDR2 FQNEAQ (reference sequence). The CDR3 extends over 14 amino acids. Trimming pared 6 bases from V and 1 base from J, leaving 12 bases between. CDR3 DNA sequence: TGTGCCAGCAGTTCTCCCCAGGGGAACACTGAAGCTTTCTTT. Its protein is CASSSPQGNTEAFF.

The CDR3 nucleotides read TGTGCCAGTAGCTCCGGAGGAAGACTAGCGGGAGATTTCTCCTACGAGCAGTACTTC. This translates into CASSSGGRLAGDFSYEQYF. The chain is built from TRBV19 and TRBJ2-7; 12 bases agree with TRBD2. CDR1 is LNHDA and CDR2 is SQIVND in the germline V gene (reference sequence). V dropped 6 bases and J dropped 0; count of bases not matched to a gene: 15. CDR3 length: 19 residues.

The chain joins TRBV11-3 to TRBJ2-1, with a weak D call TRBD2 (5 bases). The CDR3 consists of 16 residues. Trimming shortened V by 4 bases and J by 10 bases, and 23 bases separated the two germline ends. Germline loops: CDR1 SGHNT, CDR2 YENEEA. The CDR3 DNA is TGTGCCAGCAGCTCGGACTGCTCCGTCGAGCAATGCGAGCAGTTCTTC. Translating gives CASSSDCSVEQCEQFF.

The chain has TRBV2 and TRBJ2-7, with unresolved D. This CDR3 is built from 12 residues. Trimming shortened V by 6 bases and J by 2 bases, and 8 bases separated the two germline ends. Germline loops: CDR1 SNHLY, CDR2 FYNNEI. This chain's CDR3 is CASSPLTYEQYF. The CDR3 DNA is TGTGCCAGCAGCCCCCTGACCTACGAGCAGTACTTC.

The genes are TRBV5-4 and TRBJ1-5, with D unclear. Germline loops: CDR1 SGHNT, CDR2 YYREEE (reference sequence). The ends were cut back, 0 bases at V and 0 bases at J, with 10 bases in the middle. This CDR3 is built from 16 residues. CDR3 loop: CASSLGGPDSNQPQHF. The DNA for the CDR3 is TGTGCCAGCAGCTTGGGCGGACCCGATAGCAATCAGCCCCAGCATTTT. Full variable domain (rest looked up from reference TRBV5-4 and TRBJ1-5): ETGVTQSPTHLIKTRGQQVTLRCSSQSGHNTVSWYQQALGQGPQFIFQYYREEENGRGNFPPRFSGLQFPNYSSELNVNALELDDSALYLCASSLGGPDSNQPQHFGDGTRLSIL.

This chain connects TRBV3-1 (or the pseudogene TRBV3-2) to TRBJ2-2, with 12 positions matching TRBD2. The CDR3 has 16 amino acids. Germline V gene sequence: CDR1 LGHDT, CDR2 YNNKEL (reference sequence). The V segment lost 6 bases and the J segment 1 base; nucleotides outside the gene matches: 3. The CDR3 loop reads CASRRTSGVNTGELFF. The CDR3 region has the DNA TGTGCCAGCAGACGGACTAGCGGGGTGAACACCGGGGAGCTGTTTTTT.

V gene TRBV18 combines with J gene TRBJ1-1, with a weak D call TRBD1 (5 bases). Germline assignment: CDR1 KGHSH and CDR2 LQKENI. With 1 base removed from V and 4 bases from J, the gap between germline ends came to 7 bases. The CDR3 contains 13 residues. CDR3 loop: CASSPLGGTEAFF. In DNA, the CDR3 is TGTGCCAGCTCACCACTGGGGGGCACTGAAGCTTTCTTT.

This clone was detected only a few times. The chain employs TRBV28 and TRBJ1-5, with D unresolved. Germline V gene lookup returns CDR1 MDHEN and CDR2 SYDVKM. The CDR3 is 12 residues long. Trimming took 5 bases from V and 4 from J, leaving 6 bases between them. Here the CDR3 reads CASSIANQPQHF. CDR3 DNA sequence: TGTGCCAGCAGTATCGCTAATCAGCCCCAGCATTTT.

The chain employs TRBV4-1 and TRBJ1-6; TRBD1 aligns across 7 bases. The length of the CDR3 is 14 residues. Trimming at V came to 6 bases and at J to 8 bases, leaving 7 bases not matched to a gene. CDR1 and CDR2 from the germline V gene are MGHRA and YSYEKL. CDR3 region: CASRPQGGYSPLHF. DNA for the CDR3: TGCGCCAGCAGGCCCCAGGGGGGGTATTCACCCCTCCACTTT.

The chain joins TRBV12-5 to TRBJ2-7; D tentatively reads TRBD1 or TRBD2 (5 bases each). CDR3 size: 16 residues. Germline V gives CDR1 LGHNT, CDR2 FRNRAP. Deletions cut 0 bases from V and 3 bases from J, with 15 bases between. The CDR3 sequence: CASGLVRMGPHYEQYF. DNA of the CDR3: TGTGCTAGTGGTTTGGTACGGATGGGACCGCACTACGAGCAGTACTTC.

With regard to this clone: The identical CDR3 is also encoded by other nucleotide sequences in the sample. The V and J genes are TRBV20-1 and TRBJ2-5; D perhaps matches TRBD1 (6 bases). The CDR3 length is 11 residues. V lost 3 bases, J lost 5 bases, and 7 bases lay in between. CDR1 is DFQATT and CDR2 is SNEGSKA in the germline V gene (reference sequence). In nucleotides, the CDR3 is TGCAGTGCTAGGCAGGGGGAGACCCAGTACTTC. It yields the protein CSARQGETQYF.

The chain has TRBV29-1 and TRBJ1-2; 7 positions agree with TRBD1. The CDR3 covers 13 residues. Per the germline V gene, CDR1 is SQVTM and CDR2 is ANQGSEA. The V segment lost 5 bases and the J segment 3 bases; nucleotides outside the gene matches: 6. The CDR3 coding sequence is TGCAGCGTTCTAGGGGGCCGCGACTATGGCTACACCTTC. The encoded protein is CSVLGGRDYGYTF.

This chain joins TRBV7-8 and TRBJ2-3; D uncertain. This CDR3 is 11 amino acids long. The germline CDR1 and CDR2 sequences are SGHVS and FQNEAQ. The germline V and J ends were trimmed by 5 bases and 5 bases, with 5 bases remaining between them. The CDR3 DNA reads TGTGCCAGCAGCCCAAGAGATACGCAGTATTTT. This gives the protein CASSPRDTQYF.

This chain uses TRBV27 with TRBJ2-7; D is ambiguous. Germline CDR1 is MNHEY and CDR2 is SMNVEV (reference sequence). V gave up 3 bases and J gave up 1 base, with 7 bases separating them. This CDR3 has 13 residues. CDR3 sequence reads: CASSFLRSYEQYF. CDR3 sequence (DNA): TGTGCCAGCAGTTTTCTCAGGTCCTACGAGCAGTACTTC.

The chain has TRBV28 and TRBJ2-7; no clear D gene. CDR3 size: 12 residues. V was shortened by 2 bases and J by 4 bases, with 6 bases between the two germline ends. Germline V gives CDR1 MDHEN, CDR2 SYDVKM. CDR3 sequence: CASSLGLYEQYF. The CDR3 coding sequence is TGTGCCAGCAGTTTAGGTCTATACGAGCAGTACTTC. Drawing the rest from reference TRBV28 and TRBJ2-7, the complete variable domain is DVKVTQSSRYLVKRTGEKVFLECVQDMDHENMFWYRQDPGLGLRLIYFSYDVKMKEKGDIPEGYSVSREKKERFSLILESASTNQTSMYLCASSLGLYEQYFGPGTRLTVT.

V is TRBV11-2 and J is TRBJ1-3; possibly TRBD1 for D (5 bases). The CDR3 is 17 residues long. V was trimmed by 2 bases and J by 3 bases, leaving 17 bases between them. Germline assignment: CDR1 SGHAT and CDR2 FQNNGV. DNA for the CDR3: TGTGCCAGCAGCTTAAGTGGGAGCGCAGGGTTTGGAAACACCATATATTTT. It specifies CASSLSGSAGFGNTIYF.

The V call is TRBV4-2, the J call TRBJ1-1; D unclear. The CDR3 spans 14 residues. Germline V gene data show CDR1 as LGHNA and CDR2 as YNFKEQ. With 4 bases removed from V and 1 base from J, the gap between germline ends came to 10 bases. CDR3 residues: CASSLADRNTEAFF. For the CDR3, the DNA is TGTGCCAGCAGCCTCGCCGATAGGAACACTGAAGCTTTCTTT.

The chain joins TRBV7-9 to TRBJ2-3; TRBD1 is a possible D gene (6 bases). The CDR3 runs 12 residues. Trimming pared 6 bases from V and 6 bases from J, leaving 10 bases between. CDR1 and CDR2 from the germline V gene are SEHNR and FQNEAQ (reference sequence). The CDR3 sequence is CASRGTGDTQYF. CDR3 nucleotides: TGTGCCAGCAGGGGAACAGGGGATACGCAGTATTTT.

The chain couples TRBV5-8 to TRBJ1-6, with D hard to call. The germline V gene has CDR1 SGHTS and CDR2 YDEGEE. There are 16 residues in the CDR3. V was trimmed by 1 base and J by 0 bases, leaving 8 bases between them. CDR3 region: CASSLHTSSYNSPLHF. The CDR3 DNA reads TGTGCCAGCAGCTTGCACACAAGCTCCTATAATTCACCCCTCCACTTT.

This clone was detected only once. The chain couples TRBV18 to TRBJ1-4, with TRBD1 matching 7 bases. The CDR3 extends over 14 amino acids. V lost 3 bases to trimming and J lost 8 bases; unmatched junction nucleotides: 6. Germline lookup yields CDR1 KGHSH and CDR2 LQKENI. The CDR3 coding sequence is TGTGCCAGCTCACCTTCAGGGGGAAGAGAAAAACTGTTTTTT. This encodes CASSPSGGREKLFF. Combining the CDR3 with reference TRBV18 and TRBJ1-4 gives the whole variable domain NAGVMQNPRHLVRRRGQEARLRCSPMKGHSHVYWYRQLPEEGLKFMVYLQKENIIDESGMPKERFSAEFPKEGPSILRIQQVVRGDSAAYFCASSPSGGREKLFFGSGTQLSVL.